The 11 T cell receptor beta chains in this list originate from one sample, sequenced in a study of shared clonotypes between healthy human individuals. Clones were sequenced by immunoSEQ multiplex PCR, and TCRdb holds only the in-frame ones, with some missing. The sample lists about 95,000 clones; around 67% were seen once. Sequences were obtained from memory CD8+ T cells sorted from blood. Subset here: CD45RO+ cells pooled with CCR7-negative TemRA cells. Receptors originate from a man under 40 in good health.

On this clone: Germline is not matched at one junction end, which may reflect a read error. CDR3 nucleotides: TGTACCAGCAGCCAAAAACAGGGGCATGAGCAGTTCTTC. It specifies CTSSQKQGHEQFF. The genes are TRBV14 and TRBJ2-1; TRBD1 aligns across 7 bases. Germline CDR1 SGHDN, CDR2 FVKESK. The CDR3 sequence is 13 residues long. The variable domain in full, with the rest retrieved from reference TRBV14 and TRBJ2-1, is EAGVTQFPSHSVIEKGQTVTLRCDPISGHDNLYWYRRVMGKEIKFLLHFVKESKQDESGMPNNRFLAERTGGTYSTLKVQPAELEDSGVYFCTSSQKQGHEQFFGPGTRLTVL.

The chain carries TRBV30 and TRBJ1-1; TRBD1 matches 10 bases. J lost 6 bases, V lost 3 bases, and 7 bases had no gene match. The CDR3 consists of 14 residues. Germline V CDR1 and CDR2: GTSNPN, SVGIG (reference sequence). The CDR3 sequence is CAWSHDRGRAEAFF. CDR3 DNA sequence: TGTGCCTGGAGCCATGACAGGGGGCGCGCTGAAGCTTTCTTT.

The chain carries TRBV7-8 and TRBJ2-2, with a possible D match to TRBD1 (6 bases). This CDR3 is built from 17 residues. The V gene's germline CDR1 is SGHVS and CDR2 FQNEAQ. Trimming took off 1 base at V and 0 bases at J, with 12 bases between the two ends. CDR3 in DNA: TGTGCCAGCAGCTTAGTGTCGACAGGAGCGAACACCGGGGAGCTGTTTTTT. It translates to CASSLVSTGANTGELFF.

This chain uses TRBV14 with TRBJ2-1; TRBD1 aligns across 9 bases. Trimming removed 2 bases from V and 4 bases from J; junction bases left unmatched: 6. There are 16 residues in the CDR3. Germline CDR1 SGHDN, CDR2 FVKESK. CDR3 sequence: CASSQLGTGLYNEQFF. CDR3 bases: TGTGCCAGCAGCCAACTGGGGACAGGGCTGTACAATGAGCAGTTCTTC.

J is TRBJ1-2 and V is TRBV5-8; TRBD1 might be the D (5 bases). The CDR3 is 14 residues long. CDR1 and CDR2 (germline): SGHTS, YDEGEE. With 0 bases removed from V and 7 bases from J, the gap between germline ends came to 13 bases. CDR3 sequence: CASSLVWGNSGYTF. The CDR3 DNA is TGTGCCAGCAGCTTGGTGTGGGGGAATAGTGGCTACACCTTC.

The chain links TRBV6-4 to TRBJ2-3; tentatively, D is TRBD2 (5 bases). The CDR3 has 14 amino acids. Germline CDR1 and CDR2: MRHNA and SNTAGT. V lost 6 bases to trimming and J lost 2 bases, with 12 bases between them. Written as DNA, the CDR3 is TGTGCCAGCAGGGCCTCGAGGGACACAGATACGCAGTATTTT. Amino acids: CASRASRDTDTQYF.

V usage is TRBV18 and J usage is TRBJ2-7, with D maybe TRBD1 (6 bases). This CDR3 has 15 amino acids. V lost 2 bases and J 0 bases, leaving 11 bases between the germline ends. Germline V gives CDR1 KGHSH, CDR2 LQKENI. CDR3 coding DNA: TGTGCCAGCTCACCAGAGGCAGGGGTCTCCTACGAGCAGTACTTC. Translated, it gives CASSPEAGVSYEQYF.

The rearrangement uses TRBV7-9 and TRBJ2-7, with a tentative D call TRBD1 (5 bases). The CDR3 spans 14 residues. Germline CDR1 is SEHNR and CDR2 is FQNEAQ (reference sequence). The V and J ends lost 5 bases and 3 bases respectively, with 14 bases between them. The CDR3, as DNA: TGTGCCAGCAGCCCCCCGACAGACCTCTACGAGCAGTACTTC. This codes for CASSPPTDLYEQYF.

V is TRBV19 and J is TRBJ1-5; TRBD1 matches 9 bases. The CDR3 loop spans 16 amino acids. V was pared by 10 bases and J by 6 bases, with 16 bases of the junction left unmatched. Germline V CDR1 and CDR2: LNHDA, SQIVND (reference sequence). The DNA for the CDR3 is TGTGCCACACACCCCGGGACAGGGAGTTTCTCTCAGCCCCAGCATTTT. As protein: CATHPGTGSFSQPQHF.

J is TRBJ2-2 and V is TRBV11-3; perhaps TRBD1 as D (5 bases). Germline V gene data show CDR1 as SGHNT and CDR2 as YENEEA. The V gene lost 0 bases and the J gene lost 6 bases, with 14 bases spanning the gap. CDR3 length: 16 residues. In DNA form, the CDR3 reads TGTGCCAGCAGCTTAGACCTGGGAAGGGGCGCCGGGGAGCTGTTTTTT. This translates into CASSLDLGRGAGELFF.

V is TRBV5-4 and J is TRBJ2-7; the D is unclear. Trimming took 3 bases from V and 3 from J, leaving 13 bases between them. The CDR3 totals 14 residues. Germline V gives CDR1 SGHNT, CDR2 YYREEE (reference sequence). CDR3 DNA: TGTGCCAGCAGCTACCGGGTCAGCAACTACGAGCAGTACTTC. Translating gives CASSYRVSNYEQYF.